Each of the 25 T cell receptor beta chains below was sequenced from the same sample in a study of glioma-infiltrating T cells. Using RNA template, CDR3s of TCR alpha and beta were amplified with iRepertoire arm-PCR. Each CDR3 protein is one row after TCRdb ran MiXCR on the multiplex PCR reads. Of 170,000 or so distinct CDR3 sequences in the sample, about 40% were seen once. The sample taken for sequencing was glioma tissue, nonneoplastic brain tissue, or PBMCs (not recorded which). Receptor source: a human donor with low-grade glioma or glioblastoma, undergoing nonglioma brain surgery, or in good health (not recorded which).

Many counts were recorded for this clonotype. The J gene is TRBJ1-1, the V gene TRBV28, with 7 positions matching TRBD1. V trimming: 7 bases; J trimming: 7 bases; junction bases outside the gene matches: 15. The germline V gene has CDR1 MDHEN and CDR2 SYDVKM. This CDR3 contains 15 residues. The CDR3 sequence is CASTFTDRRTGEAFF. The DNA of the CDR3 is TGTGCCAGCACTTTCACGGACCGACGGACAGGTGAAGCTTTCTTT.

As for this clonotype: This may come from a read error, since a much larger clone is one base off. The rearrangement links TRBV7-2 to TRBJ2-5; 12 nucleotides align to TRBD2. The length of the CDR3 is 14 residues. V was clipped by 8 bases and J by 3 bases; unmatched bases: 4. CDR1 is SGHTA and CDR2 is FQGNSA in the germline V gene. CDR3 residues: CASGRLAGEETQYF. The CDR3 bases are TGTGCCAGCGGCAGACTAGCGGGAGAAGAGACCCAGTACTTC.

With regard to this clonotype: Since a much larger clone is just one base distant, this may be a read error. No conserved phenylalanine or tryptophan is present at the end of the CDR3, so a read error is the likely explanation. CDR3 DNA: TGTGTTGCGGGAACCTACAATGAGCAGTTCTTG. This codes for CVAGTYNEQFL. This chain links TRBV6-1 with TRBJ2-1; the D gene is possibly TRBD2 (6 bases). Germline V gives CDR1 MNHNS, CDR2 SASEGT. The CDR3 contains 11 residues.

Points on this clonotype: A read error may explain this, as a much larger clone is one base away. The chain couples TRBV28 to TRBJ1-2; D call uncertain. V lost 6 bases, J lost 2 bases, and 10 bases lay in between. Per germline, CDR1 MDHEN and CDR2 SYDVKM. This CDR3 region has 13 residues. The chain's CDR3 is CASRNCENYGYTF. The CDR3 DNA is TGTGCCAGCAGAAACTGCGAAAACTATGGCTACACCTTC.

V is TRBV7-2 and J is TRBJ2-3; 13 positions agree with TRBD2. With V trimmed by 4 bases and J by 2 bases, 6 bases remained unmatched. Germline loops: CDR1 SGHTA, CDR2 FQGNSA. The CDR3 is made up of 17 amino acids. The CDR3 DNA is TGTGCCAGCAGCTCCGGGACTAGCGGGGCCAACACAGATACGCAGTATTTT. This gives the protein CASSSGTSGANTDTQYF.

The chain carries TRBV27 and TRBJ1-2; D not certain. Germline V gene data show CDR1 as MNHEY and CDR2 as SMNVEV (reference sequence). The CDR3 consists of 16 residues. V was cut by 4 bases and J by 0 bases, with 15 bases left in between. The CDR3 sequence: CASSSRSRGANYGYTF. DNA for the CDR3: TGTGCCAGCAGTTCACGTAGTCGTGGGGCTAACTATGGCTACACCTTC.

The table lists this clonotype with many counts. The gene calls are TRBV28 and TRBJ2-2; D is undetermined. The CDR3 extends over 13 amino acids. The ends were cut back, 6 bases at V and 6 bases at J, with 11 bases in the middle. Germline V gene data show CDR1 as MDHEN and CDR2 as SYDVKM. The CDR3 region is CASSSVIAGELFF. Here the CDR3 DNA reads TGTGCCAGCAGCTCGGTAATAGCCGGGGAGCTGTTTTTT.

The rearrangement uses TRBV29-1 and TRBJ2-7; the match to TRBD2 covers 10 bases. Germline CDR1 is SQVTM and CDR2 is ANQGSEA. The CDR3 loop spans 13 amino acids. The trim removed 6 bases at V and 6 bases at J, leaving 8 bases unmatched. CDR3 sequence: CSVEETSGPEQYF. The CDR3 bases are TGCAGCGTAGAGGAGACTAGCGGGCCCGAGCAGTACTTC.

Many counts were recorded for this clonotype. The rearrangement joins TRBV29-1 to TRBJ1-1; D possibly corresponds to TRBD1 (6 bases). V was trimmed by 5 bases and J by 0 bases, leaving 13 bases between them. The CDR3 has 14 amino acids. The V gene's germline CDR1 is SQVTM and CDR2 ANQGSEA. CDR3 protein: CSVLSGAMNTEAFF. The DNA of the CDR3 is TGCAGCGTTCTCTCAGGGGCGATGAACACTGAAGCTTTCTTT.

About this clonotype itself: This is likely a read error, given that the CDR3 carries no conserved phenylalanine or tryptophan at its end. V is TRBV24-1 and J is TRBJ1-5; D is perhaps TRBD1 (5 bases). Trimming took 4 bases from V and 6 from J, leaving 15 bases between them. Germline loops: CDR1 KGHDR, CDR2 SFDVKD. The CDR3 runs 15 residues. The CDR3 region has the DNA TGTGCCACCAGTGACACCAGGGATGTATTTCAGCCCCAGCATCTT. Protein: CATSDTRDVFQPQHL.

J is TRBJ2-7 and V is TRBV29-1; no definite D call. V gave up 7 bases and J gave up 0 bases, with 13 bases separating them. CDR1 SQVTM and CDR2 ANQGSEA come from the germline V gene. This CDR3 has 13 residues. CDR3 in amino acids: CSARSTGSYEQYF. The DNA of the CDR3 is TGCAGCGCTCGATCGACGGGCTCCTACGAGCAGTACTTC.

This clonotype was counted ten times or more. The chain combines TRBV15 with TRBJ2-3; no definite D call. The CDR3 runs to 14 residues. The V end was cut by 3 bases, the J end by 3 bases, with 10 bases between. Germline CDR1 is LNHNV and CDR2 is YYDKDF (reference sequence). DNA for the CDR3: TGTGCCACCAGCAGCCAACGACCGACAGATACGCAGTATTTT. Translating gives CATSSQRPTDTQYF.

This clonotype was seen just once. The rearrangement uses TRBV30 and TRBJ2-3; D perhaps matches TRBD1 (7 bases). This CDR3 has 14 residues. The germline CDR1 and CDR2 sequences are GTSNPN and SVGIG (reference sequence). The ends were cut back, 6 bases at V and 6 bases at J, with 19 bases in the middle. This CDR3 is CACLDRDGGDTQYF. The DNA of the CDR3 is TGTGCCTGCCTCGACAGGGACGGAGGGGATACGCAGTATTTT.

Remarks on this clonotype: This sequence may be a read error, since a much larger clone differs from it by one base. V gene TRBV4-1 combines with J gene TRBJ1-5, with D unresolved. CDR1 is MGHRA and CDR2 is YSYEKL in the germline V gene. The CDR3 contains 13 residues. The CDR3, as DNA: TGCGCCAGCAGCCAAGGGTTAAGTCAGCACCAGCATTTT. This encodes CASSQGLSQHQHF.

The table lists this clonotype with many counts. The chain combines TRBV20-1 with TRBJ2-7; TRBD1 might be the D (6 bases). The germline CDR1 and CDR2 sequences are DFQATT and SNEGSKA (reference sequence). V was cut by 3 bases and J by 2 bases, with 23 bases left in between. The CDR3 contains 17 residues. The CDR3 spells CSARFRDRTFKPYEQYF. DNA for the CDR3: TGCAGTGCTAGGTTTCGTGACAGGACTTTCAAACCCTACGAGCAGTACTTC.

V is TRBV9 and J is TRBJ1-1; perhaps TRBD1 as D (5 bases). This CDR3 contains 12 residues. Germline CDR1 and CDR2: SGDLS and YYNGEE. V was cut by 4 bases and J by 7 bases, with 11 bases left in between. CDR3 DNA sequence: TGTGCCAGCAGCCGCAGGGACGGTGAAGCTTTCTTT. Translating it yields CASSRRDGEAFF.

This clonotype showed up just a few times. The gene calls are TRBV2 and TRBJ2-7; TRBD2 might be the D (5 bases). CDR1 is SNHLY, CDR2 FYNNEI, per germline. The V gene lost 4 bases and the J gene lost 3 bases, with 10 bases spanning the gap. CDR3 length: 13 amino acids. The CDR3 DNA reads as TGTGCCAGCAGTGCTCCAGCGGACTACGAGCAGTACTTC. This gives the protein CASSAPADYEQYF.

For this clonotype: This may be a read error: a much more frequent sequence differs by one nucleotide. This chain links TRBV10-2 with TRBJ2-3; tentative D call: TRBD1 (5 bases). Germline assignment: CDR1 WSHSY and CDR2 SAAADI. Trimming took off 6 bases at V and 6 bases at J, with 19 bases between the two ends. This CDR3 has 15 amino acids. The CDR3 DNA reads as TGCGCCAGCAGGGGCGCCAGGGCGGTTTTGGATACGCAGTATTTT. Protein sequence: CASRGARAVLDTQYF.

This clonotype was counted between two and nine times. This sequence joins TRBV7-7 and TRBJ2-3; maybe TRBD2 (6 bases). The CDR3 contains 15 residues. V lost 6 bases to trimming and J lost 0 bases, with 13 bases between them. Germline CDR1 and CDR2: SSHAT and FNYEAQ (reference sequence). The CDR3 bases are TGTGCCAGCAGTAAAGCGGGCCATAGCACAGATACGCAGTATTTT. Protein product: CASSKAGHSTDTQYF.

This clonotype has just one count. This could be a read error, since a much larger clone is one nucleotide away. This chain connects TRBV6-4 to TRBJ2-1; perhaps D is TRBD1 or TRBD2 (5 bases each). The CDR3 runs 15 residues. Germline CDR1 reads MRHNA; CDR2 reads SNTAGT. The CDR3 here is CASSESVGVYNKQFF. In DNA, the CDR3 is TGTGCCAGCAGTGAATCGGTGGGGGTTTACAATAAGCAGTTCTTC.

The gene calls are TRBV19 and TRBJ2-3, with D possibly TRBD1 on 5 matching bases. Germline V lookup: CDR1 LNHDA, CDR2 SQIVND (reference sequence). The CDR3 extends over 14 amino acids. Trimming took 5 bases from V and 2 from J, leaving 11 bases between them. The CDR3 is CASSPGLITDTQYF. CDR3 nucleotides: TGTGCCAGTAGTCCAGGGTTAATCACAGATACGCAGTATTTT.

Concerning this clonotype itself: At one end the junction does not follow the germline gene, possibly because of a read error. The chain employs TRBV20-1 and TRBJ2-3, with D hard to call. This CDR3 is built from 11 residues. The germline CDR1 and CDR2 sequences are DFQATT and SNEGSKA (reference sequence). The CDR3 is CSARASYTQYF. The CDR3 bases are TGCAGTGCTAGGGCTTCCTATACCCAGTATTTT.

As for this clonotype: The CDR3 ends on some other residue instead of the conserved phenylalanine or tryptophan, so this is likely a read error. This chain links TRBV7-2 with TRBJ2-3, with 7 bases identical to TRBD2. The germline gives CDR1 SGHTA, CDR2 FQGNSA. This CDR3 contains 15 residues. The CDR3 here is CAGSLGLAGTDTQYL. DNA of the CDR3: TGTGCCGGCAGCTTAGGGCTAGCGGGCACAGATACGCAGTATCTT.

CDR3 in DNA: TGTGCCAGCAGCTTCGAACAGGTGCGGCTGCAGTACTTC. It specifies CASSFEQVRLQYF. This chain uses TRBV5-8 with TRBJ2-7, with a possible D match to TRBD1 (5 bases). V was clipped by 2 bases and J by 9 bases, with 15 bases between them. CDR1 and CDR2 (germline): SGHTS, YDEGEE. The CDR3 loop spans 13 amino acids. Supplemented by reference TRBV5-8 and TRBJ2-7, the full variable domain reads EAGVTQSPTHLIKTRGQQATLRCSPISGHTSVYWYQQALGLGLQFLLWYDEGEERNRGNFPPRFSGRQFPNYSSELNVNALELEDSALYLCASSFEQVRLQYFGPGTRLTVT.

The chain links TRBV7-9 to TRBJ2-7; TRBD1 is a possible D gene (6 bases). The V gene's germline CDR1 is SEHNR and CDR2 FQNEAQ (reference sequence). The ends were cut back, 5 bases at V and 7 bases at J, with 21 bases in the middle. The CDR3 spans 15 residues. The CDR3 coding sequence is TGTGCCAGCAGCCCTACACAGGGTACCTACAATGAGCAGTACTTC. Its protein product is CASSPTQGTYNEQYF.